This T cell receptor beta chain was sequenced for a study of T-cell memory formation after mild COVID-19. Study overall: Largely, TCR clusters stayed within a single donor.

V lost 0 bases, J lost 4 bases, and 14 bases lay in between. CDR1 is GTSNPN and CDR2 is SVGIG in the germline V gene (reference sequence). This CDR3 contains 15 residues. Broader study findings: There was a balanced CD4/CD8 profile in clones contracting day 15 to 85, and later expanders leaned CD4+. Pre-infection memory harbored some responding clones, suggesting cross-reactive memory joined. Whether second-wave clones peaking at day 37 were SARS-CoV-2 specific went unconfirmed.

Comment on this clonotype: Its antigen remains unidentified.

TCRdb re-called the 5' RACE reads through MiXCR, storing one row per CDR3 protein. The table includes about 500,000 distinct CDR3 sequences, roughly 21% detected once. The rearrangement links TRBV30 to TRBJ2-3; weak D call: TRBD2 (5 bases). This receptor was taken from an adult woman who had mild COVID-19 (a few samples of this study predate the infection). Cell type and time point are not known. Sequenced input: PBMCs or a T cell subset sorted from them (not recorded which). This chain's CDR3 is CAWSVLGGSADTQYF. The CDR3 DNA reads TGTGCCTGGAGTGTACTGGGTGGTAGCGCAGATACGCAGTATTTT.